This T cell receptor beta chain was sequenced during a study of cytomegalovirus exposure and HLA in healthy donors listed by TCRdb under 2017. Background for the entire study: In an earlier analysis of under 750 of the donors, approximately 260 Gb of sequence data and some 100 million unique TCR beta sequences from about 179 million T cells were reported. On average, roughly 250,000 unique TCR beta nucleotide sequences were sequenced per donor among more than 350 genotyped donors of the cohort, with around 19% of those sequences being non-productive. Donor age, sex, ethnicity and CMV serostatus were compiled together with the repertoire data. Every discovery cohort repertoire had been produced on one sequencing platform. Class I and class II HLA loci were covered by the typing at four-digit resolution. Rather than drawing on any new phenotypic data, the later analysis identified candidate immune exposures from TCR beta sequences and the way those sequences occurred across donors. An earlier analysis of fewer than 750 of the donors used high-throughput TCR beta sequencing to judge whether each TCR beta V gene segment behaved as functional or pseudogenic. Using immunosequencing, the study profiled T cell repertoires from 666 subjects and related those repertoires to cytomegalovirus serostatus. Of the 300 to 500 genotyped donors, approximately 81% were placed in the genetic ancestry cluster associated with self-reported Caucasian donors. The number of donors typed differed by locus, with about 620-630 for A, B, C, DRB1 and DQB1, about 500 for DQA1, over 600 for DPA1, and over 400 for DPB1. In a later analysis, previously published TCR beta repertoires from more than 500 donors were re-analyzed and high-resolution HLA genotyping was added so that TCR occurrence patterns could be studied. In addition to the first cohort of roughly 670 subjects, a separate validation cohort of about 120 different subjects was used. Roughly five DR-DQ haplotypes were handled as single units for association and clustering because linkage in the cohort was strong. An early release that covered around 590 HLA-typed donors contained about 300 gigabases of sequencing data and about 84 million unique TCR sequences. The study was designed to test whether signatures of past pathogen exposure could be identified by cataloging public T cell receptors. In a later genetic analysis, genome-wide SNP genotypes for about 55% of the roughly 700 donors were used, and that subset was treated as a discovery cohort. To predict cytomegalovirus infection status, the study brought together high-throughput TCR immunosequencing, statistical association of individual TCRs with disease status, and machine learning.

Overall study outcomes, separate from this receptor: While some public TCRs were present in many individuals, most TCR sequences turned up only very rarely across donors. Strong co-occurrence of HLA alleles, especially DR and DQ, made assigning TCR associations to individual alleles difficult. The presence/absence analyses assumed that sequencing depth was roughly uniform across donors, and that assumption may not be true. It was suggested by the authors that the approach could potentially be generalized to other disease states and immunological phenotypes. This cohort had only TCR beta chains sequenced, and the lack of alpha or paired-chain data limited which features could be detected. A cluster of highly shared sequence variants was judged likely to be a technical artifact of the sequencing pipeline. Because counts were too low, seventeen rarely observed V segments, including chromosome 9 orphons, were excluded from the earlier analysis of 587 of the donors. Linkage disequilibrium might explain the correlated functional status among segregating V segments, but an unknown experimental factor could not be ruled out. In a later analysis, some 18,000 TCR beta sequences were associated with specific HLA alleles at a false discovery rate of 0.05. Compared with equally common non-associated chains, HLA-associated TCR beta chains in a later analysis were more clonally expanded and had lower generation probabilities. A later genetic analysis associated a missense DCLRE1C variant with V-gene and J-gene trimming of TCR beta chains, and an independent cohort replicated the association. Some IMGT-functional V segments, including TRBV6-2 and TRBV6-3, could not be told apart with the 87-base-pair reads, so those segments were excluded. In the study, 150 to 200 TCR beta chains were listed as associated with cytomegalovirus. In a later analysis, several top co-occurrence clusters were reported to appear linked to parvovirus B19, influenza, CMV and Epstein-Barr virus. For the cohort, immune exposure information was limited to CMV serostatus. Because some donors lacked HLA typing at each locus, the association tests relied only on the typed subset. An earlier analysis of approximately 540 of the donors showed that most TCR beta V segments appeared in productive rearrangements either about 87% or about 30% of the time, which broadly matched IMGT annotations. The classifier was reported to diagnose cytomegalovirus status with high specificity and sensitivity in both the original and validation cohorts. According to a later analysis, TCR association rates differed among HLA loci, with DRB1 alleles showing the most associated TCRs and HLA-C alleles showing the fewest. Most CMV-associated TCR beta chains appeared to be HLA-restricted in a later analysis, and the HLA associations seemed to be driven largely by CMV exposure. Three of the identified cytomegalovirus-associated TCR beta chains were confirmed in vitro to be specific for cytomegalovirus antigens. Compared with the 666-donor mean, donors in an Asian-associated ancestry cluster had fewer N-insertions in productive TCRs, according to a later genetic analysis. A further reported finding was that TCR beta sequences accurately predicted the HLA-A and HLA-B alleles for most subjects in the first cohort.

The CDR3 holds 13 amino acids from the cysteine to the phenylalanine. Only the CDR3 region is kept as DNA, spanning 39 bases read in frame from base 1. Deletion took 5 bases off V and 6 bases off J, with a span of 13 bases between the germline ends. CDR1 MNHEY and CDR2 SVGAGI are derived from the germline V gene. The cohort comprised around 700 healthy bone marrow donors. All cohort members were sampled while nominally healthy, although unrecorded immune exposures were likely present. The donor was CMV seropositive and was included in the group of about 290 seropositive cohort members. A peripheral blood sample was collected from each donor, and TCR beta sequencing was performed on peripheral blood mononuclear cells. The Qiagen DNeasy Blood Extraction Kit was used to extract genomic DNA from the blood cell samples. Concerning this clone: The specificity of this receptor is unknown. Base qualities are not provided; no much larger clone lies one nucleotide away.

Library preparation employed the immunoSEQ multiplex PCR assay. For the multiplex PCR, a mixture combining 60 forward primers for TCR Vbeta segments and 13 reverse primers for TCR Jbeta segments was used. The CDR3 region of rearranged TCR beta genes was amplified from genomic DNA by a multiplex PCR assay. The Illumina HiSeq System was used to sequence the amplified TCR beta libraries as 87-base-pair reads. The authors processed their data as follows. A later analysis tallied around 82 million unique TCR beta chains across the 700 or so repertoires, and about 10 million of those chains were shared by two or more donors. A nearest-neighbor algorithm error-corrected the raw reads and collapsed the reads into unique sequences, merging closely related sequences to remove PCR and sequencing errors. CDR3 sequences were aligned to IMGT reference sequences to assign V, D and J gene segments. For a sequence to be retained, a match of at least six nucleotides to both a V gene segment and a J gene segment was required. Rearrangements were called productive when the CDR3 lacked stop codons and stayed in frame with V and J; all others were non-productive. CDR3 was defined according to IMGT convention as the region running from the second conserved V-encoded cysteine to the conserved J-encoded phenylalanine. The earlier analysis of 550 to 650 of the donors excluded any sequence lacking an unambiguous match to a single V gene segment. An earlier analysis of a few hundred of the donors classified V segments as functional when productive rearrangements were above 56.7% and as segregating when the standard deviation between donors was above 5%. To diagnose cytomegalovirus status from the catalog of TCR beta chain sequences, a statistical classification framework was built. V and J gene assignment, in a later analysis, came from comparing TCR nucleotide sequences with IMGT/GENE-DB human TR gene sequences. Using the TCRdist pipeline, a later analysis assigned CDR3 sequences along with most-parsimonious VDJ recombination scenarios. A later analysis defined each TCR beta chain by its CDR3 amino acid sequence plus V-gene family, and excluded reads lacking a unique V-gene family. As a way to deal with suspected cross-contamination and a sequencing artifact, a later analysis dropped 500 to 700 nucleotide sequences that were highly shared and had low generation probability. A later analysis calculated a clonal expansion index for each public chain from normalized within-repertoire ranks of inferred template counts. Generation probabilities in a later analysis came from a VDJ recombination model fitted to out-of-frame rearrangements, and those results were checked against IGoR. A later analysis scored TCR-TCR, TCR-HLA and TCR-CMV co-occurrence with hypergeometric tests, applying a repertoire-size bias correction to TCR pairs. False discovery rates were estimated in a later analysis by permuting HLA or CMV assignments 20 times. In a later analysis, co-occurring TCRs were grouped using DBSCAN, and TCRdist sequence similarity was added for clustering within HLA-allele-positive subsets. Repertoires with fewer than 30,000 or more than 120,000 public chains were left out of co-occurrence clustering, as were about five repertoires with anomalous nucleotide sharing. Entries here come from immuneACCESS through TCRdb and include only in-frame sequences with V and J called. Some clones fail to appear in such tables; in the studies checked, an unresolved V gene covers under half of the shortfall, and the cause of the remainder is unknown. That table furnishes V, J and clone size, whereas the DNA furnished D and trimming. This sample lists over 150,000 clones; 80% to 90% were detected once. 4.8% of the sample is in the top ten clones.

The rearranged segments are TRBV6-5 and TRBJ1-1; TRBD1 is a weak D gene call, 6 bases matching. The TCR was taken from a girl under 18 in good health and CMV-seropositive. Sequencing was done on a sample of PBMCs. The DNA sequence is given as TGTGCCAGCAGTCAACCGGGACACGCTGAAGCTTTCTTT. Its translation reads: CASSQPGHAEAFF.